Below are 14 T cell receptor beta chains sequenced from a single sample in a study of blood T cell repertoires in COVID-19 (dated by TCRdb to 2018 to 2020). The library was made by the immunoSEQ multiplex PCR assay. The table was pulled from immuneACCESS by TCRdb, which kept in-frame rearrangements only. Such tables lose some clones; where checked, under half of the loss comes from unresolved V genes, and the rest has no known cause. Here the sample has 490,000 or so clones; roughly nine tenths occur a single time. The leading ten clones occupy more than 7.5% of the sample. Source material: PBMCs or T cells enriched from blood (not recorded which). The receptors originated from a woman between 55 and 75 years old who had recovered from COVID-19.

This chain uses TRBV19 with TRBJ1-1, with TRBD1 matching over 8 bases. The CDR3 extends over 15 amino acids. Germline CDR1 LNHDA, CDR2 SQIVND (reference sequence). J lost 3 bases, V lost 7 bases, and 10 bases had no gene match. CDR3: CASKGRGQGDTEAFF. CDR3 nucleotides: TGTGCCAGTAAAGGCAGGGGGCAAGGGGACACTGAAGCTTTCTTT.

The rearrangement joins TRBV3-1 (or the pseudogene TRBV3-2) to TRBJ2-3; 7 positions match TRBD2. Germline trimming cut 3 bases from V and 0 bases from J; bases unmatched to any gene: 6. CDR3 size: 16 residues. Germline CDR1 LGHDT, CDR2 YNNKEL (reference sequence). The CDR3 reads CASSHHLAVSTDTQYF. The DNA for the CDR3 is TGTGCCAGCAGCCATCACCTAGCGGTAAGCACAGATACGCAGTATTTT.

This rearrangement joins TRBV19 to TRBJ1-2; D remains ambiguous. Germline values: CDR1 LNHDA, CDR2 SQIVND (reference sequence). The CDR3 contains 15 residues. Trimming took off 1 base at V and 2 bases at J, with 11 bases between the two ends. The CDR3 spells CASSIAPGGNYGYTF. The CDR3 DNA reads TGTGCCAGTAGTATAGCCCCTGGAGGGAACTATGGCTACACCTTC.

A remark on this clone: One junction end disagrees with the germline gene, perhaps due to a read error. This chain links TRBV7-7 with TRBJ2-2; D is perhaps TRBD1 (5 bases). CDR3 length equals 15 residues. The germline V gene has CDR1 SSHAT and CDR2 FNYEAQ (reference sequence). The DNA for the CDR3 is TGTGCTAGCAGCCCCAGGGTAATCGACACCGGGGAGCTGTTTTTT. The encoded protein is CASSPRVIDTGELFF.

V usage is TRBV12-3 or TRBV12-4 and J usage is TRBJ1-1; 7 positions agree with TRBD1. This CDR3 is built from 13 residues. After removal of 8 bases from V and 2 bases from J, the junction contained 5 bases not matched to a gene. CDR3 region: CASRRQGNTEAFF. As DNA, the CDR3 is TGTGCCAGCCGTCGACAGGGAAACACTGAAGCTTTCTTT.

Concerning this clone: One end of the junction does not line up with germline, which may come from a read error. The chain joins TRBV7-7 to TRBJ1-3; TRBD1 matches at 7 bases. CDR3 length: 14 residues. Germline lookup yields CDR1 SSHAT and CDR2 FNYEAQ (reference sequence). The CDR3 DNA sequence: TGTGCTAGCAGCGCCACAGGGGCTGGAAACACCATATATTTT. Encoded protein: CASSATGAGNTIYF.

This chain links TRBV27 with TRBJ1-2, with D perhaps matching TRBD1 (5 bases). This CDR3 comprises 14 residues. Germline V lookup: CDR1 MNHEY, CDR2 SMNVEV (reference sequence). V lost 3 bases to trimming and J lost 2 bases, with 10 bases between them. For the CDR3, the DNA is TGTGCCAGCAGTTTGGGGGGGGGAAACTATGGCTACACCTTC. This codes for CASSLGGGNYGYTF.

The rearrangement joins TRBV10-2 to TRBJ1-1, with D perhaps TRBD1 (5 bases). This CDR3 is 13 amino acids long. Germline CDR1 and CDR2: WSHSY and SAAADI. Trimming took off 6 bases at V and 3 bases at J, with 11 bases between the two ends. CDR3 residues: CASRTPGYTEAFF. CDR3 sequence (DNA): TGCGCCAGCAGGACCCCAGGGTACACTGAAGCTTTCTTT.

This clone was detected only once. CDR3 sequence: CASSDRPTDNSPLHF. The CDR3 DNA follows: TGTGCCAGTAGTGACAGGCCAACCGATAATTCACCCCTCCACTTT. The V gene is TRBV19, the J gene TRBJ1-6, with a tentative D call TRBD1 (6 bases). The germline V gene encodes CDR1 LNHDA and CDR2 SQIVND (reference sequence). This CDR3 has 15 amino acids. V lost 5 bases, J lost 5 bases, and 13 bases lay in between.

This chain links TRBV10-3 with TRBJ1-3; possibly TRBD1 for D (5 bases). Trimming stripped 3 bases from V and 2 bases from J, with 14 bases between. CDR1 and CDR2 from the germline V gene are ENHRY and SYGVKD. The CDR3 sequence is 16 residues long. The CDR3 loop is CAISDPSRRAGNTIYF. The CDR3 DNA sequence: TGTGCCATCAGTGACCCAAGTCGCAGGGCTGGAAACACCATATATTTT.

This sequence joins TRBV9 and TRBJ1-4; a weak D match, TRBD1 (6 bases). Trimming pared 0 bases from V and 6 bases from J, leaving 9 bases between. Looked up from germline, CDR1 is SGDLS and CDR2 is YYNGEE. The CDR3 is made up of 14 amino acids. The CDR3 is CASSVGTADEKLFF. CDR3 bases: TGTGCCAGCAGCGTAGGGACAGCGGATGAAAAACTGTTTTTT.

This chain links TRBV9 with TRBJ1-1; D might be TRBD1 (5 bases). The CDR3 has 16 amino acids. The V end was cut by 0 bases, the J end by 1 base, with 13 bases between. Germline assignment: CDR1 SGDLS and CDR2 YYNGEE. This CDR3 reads CASSVGVTGSNTEAFF. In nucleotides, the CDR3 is TGTGCCAGCAGCGTAGGTGTCACAGGCTCGAACACTGAAGCTTTCTTT. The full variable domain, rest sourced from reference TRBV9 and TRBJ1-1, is DSGVTQTPKHLITATGQRVTLRCSPRSGDLSVYWYQQSLDQGLQFLIQYYNGEERAKGNILERFSAQQFPDLHSELNLSSLELGDSALYFCASSVGVTGSNTEAFFGQGTRLTVV.

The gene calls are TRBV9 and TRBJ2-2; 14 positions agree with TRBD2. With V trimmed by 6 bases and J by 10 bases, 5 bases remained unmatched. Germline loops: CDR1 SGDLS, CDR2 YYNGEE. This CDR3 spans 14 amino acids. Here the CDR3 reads CASTGTSGGVELFF. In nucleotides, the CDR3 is TGTGCCAGCACCGGGACTAGCGGGGGAGTGGAGCTGTTTTTT.

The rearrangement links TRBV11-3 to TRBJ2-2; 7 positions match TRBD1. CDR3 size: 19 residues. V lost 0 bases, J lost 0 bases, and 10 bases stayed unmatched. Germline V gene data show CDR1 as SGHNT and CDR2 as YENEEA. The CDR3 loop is CASSLEWVWTGSNTGELFF. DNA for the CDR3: TGTGCCAGCAGCTTAGAGTGGGTTTGGACAGGCTCGAACACCGGGGAGCTGTTTTTT.